This is a list of T cell receptor beta chains from one sample in a study of CD8 T cells in ankylosing spondylitis. TCRdb processed the 5' RACE reads anew with MiXCR; each CDR3 protein has one entry. The profile shows a few hundred thousand distinct CDR3 sequences, 20% to 25% of them singletons. Sequencing was done on a sample of blood, either unsorted or a sorted T cell fraction (not recorded which). These receptors originate from a male donor with ankylosing spondylitis. CDR3s include the opening cysteine and the closing phenylalanine or tryptophan. Size tells how often a clone was seen (once, few, many) or the class of an expanded clone, and some rows leave it out.

abundance: few; j_gene: TRBJ1-5; v_gene: TRBV10-3; CDR3aa: CAISETGGNQPQHF
abundance: NA; j_gene: TRBJ1-2; v_gene: TRBV7-9; CDR3aa: CASRLDRAYGYTF
abundance: few; j_gene: TRBJ2-1; v_gene: TRBV12-5; CDR3aa: CASGLASSYNEQFF
abundance: NA; j_gene: TRBJ1-3; v_gene: TRBV11-2; CDR3aa: CASSLAGAAGNTIYF
abundance: few; j_gene: TRBJ2-3; v_gene: TRBV13; CDR3aa: CASSPPGLVYGTDTQYF
abundance: NA; j_gene: TRBJ1-5; v_gene: TRBV11-2; CDR3aa: CASSLGGRSSNQPQHF
abundance: few; j_gene: TRBJ2-1; v_gene: TRBV6-1; CDR3aa: CASSQTGTSGDNEQFF
abundance: NA; j_gene: TRBJ2-5; v_gene: TRBV5-1; CDR3aa: CASSLVVGGGETQYF
abundance: few; j_gene: TRBJ2-1; v_gene: TRBV15; CDR3aa: CATSAGGSVLNEQFF
abundance: NA; j_gene: TRBJ2-1; v_gene: TRBV7-6; CDR3aa: CASSSPGLAGDEQFF
abundance: NA; j_gene: TRBJ2-7; v_gene: TRBV20-1; CDR3aa: CSARDAGRYEQYF
abundance: few; j_gene: TRBJ1-4; v_gene: TRBV5-1; CDR3aa: CASSLSGRLDEKLFF
abundance: NA; j_gene: TRBJ2-2; v_gene: TRBV6-2/TRBV6-3; CDR3aa: CASRKPGHYTGELFF
abundance: NA; j_gene: TRBJ2-1; v_gene: TRBV10-2; CDR3aa: CASTPSGSYNEQFF
abundance: NA; j_gene: TRBJ2-1; v_gene: TRBV14; CDR3aa: CASSQVLAGLYNEQFF
abundance: many; j_gene: TRBJ2-1; v_gene: TRBV7-2; CDR3aa: CASSRQDYGEQFF
abundance: NA; j_gene: TRBJ2-7; v_gene: TRBV20-1; CDR3aa: CSAQRGAGVVREQYF
abundance: few; j_gene: TRBJ2-3; v_gene: TRBV12-3/TRBV12-4; CDR3aa: CASSIRPPPTQYF
abundance: NA; j_gene: TRBJ2-5; v_gene: TRBV20-1; CDR3aa: CSARVGGPEQETQYF
abundance: few; j_gene: TRBJ2-1; v_gene: TRBV5-4; CDR3aa: CASRSGVSSYNEQFF
abundance: NA; j_gene: TRBJ2-2; v_gene: TRBV15; CDR3aa: CATSREQGRVGGELFF
abundance: NA; j_gene: TRBJ1-4; v_gene: TRBV18; CDR3aa: CASSRGTGDATNEKLFF
abundance: NA; j_gene: TRBJ2-3; v_gene: TRBV12-3/TRBV12-4; CDR3aa: CASSLAPGQVLRDTQYF
abundance: few; j_gene: TRBJ2-3; v_gene: TRBV5-6; CDR3aa: CASSRRDRGPGTQYF
abundance: NA; j_gene: TRBJ2-5; v_gene: TRBV4-1; CDR3aa: CASSQGGARETQYF
abundance: NA; j_gene: TRBJ2-1; v_gene: TRBV7-9; CDR3aa: CASRRTSGRPRDNEQFF
abundance: NA; j_gene: TRBJ2-5; v_gene: TRBV12-3/TRBV12-4; CDR3aa: CASTPGQPQETQYF
abundance: NA; j_gene: TRBJ2-5; v_gene: TRBV12-3/TRBV12-4; CDR3aa: CASRPTGFQETQYF
abundance: once; j_gene: TRBJ2-7; v_gene: TRBV20-1; CDR3aa: CSARPLGFYEQYF
abundance: NA; j_gene: TRBJ2-7; v_gene: TRBV9; CDR3aa: CASSRTGLGDEQYF
abundance: NA; j_gene: TRBJ2-1; v_gene: TRBV5-1; CDR3aa: CASSPRTARDNEQFF
abundance: NA; j_gene: TRBJ1-3; v_gene: TRBV25-1; CDR3aa: CASSEYRGQGSSGNTIYF
abundance: few; j_gene: TRBJ2-3; v_gene: TRBV4-3; CDR3aa: CASSQTGLGRAQYF
abundance: few; j_gene: TRBJ1-1; v_gene: TRBV10-3; CDR3aa: CAIAKNTEAFF
abundance: NA; j_gene: TRBJ2-2; v_gene: TRBV9; CDR3aa: CASSPTRGGGTGELFF
abundance: many; j_gene: TRBJ2-3; v_gene: TRBV7-2; CDR3aa: CASSVSRQGRTDTQYF
abundance: NA; j_gene: TRBJ1-4; v_gene: TRBV3-1; CDR3aa: CASSQAPEKLFF
abundance: NA; j_gene: TRBJ2-7; v_gene: TRBV7-9; CDR3aa: CASSFSTYEQYF
abundance: few; j_gene: TRBJ2-7; v_gene: TRBV28; CDR3aa: CATLSYEQYF
abundance: NA; j_gene: TRBJ1-2; v_gene: TRBV19; CDR3aa: CASSISGGYTF
abundance: NA; j_gene: TRBJ2-1; v_gene: TRBV6-2/TRBV6-3; CDR3aa: CASSAGPRIYNEQFF
abundance: few; j_gene: TRBJ2-2; v_gene: TRBV2; CDR3aa: CASRKEANTGELFF
abundance: NA; j_gene: TRBJ1-6; v_gene: TRBV5-6; CDR3aa: CASSLAGSGGNSPLHF
abundance: NA; j_gene: TRBJ2-1; v_gene: TRBV9; CDR3aa: CASSVAGTTWGNEQFF
abundance: few; j_gene: TRBJ2-1; v_gene: TRBV19; CDR3aa: CASSIDRTSGRAYNEQFF
abundance: many; j_gene: TRBJ1-6; v_gene: TRBV12-3/TRBV12-4; CDR3aa: CASGKEGANSPLHF
abundance: few; j_gene: TRBJ2-2; v_gene: TRBV7-3; CDR3aa: CASSLNGRASGELFF
abundance: NA; j_gene: TRBJ1-2; v_gene: TRBV5-1; CDR3aa: CASSLGGQVGYGYTF
abundance: NA; j_gene: TRBJ2-7; v_gene: TRBV20-1; CDR3aa: CSAMGGSYEQYF
abundance: NA; j_gene: TRBJ2-1; v_gene: TRBV7-9; CDR3aa: CASSLAYLGGQVPEQFF
abundance: NA; j_gene: TRBJ2-7; v_gene: TRBV20-1; CDR3aa: CSARDASGRGSYEQYF
abundance: few; j_gene: TRBJ2-1; v_gene: TRBV28; CDR3aa: CASSLRGRVGNEQFF